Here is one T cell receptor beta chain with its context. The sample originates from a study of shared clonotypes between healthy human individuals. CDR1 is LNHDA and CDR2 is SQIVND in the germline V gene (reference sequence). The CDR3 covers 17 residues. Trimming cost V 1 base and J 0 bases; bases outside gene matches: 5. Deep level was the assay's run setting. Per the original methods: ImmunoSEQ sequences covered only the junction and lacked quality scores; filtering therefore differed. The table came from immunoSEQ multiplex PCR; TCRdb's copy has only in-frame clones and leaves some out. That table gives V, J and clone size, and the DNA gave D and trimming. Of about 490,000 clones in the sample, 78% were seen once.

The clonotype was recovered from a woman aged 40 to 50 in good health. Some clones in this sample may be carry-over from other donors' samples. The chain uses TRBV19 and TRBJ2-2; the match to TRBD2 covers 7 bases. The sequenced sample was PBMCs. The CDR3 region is CASSIGGGASNTGELFF. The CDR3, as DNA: TGTGCCAGTAGTATAGGGGGAGGGGCTTCGAACACCGGGGAGCTGTTTTTT.